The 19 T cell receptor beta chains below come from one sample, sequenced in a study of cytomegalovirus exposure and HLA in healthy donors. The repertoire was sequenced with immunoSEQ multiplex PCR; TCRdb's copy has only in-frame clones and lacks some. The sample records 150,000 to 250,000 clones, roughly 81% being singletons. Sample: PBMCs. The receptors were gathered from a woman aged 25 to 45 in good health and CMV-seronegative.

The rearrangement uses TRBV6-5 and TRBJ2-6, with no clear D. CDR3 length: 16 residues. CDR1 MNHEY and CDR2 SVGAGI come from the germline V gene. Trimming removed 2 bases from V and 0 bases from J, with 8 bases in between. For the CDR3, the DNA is TGTGCCAGCAGTTACCTCGGTAACTCTGGGGCCAACGTCCTGACTTTC. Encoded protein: CASSYLGNSGANVLTF.

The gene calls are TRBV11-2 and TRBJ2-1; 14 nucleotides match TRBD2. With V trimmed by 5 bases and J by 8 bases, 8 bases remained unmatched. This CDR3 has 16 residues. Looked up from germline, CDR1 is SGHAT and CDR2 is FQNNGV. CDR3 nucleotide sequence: TGTGCCAGCAGCGGCCTTGGGACTAGCGGGAGCCATGAGCAGTTCTTC. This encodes CASSGLGTSGSHEQFF.

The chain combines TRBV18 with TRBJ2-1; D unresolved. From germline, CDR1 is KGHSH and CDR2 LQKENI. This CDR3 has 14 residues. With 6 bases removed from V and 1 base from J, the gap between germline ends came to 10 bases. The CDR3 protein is CASSKQISYNEQFF. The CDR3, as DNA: TGTGCCAGCTCTAAACAGATATCCTACAATGAGCAGTTCTTC. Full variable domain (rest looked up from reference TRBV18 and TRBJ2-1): NAGVMQNPRHLVRRRGQEARLRCSPMKGHSHVYWYRQLPEEGLKFMVYLQKENIIDESGMPKERFSAEFPKEGPSILRIQQVVRGDSAAYFCASSKQISYNEQFFGPGTRLTVL.

The CDR3 sequence is CASSWTGGNQPQHF. The CDR3 DNA reads TGTGCCAGCAGTTGGACAGGGGGCAATCAGCCCCAGCATTTT. The chain links TRBV27 to TRBJ1-5; 9 nucleotides match TRBD1. The CDR3 extends over 14 amino acids. V lost 4 bases to trimming and J lost 2 bases; unmatched junction nucleotides: 0. Germline V gene data show CDR1 as MNHEY and CDR2 as SMNVEV (reference sequence).

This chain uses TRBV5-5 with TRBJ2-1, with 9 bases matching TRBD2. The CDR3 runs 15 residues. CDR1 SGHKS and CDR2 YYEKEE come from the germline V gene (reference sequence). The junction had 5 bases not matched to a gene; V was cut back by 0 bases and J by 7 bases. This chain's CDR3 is CASSLVAGAGNEQFF. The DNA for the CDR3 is TGTGCCAGCAGCTTGGTAGCGGGGGCGGGAAATGAGCAGTTCTTC.

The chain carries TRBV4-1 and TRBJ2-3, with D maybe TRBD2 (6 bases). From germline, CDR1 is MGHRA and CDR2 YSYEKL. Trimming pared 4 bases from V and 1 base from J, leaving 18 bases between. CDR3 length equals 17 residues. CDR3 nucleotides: TGCGCCAGCAGCCTAGCCCGGGGGAGGTCCCGCACAGATACGCAGTATTTT. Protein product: CASSLARGRSRTDTQYF.

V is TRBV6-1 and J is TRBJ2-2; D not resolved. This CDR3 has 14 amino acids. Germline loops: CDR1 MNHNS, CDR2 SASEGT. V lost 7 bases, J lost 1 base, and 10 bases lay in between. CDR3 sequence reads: CASTNVGNTGELFF. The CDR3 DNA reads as TGTGCCAGCACCAACGTCGGGAACACCGGGGAGCTGTTTTTT.

The CDR3 is CASSLLPERNEQFF. In DNA, the CDR3 is TGCGCCAGCTCCCTCCTCCCGGAGCGCAATGAGCAGTTCTTC. The chain recombines TRBV10-1 with TRBJ2-1; D not certain. This CDR3 is built from 14 residues. Germline V gives CDR1 WNHNN, CDR2 SYGVQD (reference sequence). V was cut by 8 bases and J by 6 bases, with 17 bases left in between.

The chain's CDR3 is CAISESTRRPEAFF. DNA for the CDR3: TGTGCCATCAGTGAGTCGACTCGGCGACCCGAGGCTTTCTTT. The chain carries TRBV10-3 and TRBJ1-1; the D is unclear. CDR3 size: 14 residues. Trimming stripped 0 bases from V and 11 bases from J, with 16 bases between. The germline gives CDR1 ENHRY, CDR2 SYGVKD.

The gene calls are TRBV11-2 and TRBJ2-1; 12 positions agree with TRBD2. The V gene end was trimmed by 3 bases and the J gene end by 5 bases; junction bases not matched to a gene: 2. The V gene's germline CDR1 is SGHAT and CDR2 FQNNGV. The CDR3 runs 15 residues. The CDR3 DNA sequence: TGTGCCAGCAGCTTCGGACTAGCGGGGCACAATGAGCAGTTCTTC. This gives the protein CASSFGLAGHNEQFF. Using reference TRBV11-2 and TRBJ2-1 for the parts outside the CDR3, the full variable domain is EAGVAQSPRYKIIEKRQSVAFWCNPISGHATLYWYQQILGQGPKLLIQFQNNGVVDDSQLPKDRFSAERLKGVDSTLKIQPAKLEDSAVYLCASSFGLAGHNEQFFGPGTRLTVL.

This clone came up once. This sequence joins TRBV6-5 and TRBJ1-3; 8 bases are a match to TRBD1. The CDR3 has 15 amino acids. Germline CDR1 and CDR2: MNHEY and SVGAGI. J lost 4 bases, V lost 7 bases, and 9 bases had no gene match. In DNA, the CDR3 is TGTGCCAGCACCCCCCGGACAGGGATCGGAAACACCATATATTTT. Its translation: CASTPRTGIGNTIYF.

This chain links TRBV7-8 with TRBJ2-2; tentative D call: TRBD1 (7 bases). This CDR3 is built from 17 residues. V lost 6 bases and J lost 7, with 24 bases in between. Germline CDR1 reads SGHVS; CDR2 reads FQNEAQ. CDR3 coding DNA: TGTGCCAGCAGTCGAATGGAGGGACAGACGGGAGTCGGGGAGCTGTTTTTT. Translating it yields CASSRMEGQTGVGELFF.

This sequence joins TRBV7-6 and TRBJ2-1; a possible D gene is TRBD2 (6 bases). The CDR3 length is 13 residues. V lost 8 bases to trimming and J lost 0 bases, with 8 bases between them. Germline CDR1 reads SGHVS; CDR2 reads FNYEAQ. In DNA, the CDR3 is TGTGCCAGCGGGAGGAGCTCCTACAATGAGCAGTTCTTC. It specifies CASGRSSYNEQFF.

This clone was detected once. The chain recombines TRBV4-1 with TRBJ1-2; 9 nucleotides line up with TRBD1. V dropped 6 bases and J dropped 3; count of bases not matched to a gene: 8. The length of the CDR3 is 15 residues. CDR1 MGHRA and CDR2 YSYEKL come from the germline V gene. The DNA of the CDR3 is TGCGCCAGCAGTGACGGACAGGGGAAGTACTATGGCTACACCTTC. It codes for CASSDGQGKYYGYTF.

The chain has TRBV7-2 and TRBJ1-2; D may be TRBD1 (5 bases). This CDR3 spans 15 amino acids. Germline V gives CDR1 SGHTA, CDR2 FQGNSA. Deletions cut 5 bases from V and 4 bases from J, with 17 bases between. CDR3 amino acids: CASSKPPQVSYGYTF. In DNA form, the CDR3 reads TGTGCCAGCAGCAAGCCACCACAGGTTTCCTATGGCTACACCTTC.

The CDR3 region is CASSFGEISGELFF. CDR3 sequence (DNA): TGTGCCAGCAGCTTCGGGGAAATCTCCGGGGAGCTGTTTTTT. The chain combines TRBV5-5 with TRBJ2-2, with D possibly being TRBD2 (5 bases). The CDR3 is 14 residues long. Deletions cut 2 bases from V and 6 bases from J, with 11 bases between. CDR1 SGHKS and CDR2 YYEKEE come from the germline V gene (reference sequence).

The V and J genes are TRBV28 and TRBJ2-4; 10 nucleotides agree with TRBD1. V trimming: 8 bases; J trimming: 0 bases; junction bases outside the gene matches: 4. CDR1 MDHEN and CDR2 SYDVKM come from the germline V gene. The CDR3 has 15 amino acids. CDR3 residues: CASGGTGVAKNIQYF. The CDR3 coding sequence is TGTGCCAGCGGGGGGACAGGGGTAGCCAAAAACATTCAGTACTTC.

In DNA form, the CDR3 reads TGTGCCATCAACACCGGGACTCACCCCTACGAGCAGTACTTC. Its translation: CAINTGTHPYEQYF. The chain is built from TRBV14 and TRBJ2-7; TRBD2 might be the D (6 bases). This CDR3 region has 14 residues. V was trimmed by 10 bases and J by 2 bases, leaving 18 bases between them. Germline lookup yields CDR1 SGHDN and CDR2 FVKESK.

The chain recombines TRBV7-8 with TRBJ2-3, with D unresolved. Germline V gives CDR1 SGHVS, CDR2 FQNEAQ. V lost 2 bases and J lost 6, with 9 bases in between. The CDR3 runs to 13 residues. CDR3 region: CASSLLRLDTQYF. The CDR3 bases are TGTGCCAGCAGCTTACTCCGACTGGATACGCAGTATTTT. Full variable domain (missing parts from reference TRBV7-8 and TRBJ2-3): GAGVSQSPRYKVAKRGQDVALRCDPISGHVSLFWYQQALGQGPEFLTYFQNEAQLDKSGLPSDRFFAERPEGSVSTLKIQRTQQEDSAVYLCASSLLRLDTQYFGPGTRLTVL.